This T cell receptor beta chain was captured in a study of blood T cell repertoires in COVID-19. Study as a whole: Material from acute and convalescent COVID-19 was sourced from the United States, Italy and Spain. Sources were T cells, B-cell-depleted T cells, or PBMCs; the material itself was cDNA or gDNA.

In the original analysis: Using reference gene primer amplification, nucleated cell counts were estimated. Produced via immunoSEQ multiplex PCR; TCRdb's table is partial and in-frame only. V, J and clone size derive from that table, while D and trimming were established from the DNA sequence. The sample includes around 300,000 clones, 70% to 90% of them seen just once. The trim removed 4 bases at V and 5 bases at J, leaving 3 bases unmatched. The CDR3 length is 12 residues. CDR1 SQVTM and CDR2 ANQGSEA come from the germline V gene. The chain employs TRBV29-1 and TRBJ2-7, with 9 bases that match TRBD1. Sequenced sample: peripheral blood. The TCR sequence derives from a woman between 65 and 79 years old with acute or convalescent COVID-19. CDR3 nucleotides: TGCAGCGTTGGGACAGGGGCTCACGAGCAGTACTTC. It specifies CSVGTGAHEQYF.